Below, 22 T cell receptor beta chains from the same sample are listed, as sequenced in a study of T-cell reconstitution after alpha-beta-depleted transplantation in children. During its preparation, the TCRbeta library received unique molecular identifiers. In TCRdb, the PCR reads were re-called with MiXCR into one record per CDR3 protein. The sample includes about 150,000 distinct CDR3 sequences, approximately 10% seen only once; the top ten take about 12%. The specimen comprised PBMCs, sampled before TCRalphabeta/CD19-depleted stem cell transplant. Receptors originate from a boy between 2 and 10 years old with acute myeloid leukemia, due to receive a stem cell transplant.

This clonotype was recorded many times. The gene calls are TRBV27 and TRBJ1-1, with TRBD1 identical over 9 bases. Trimming took 6 bases from V and 4 from J; bases not matched to a gene: 12. The CDR3 loop spans 16 amino acids. Germline CDR1 is MNHEY and CDR2 is SMNVEV (reference sequence). The DNA of the CDR3 is TGTGCCAGCAGGCTCGCCTCTACAGGGGGCGGCACTGAAGCTTTCTTT. Protein sequence: CASRLASTGGGTEAFF.

A remark on this clonotype: A read error may be the cause here, since a much bigger clone is one base away. The chain carries TRBV7-2 and TRBJ1-5; no firm D call. The CDR3 totals 13 residues. V lost 5 bases and J 9 bases, leaving 14 bases between the germline ends. The germline CDR1 and CDR2 sequences are SGHTA and FQGNSA. The CDR3 DNA follows: TGTGCCAGCAGCCCTCGTTTAGGGCGGCCCCAGCATTTT. Translation gives CASSPRLGRPQHF. Using reference TRBV7-2 and TRBJ1-5 for the parts outside the CDR3, the full variable domain is GAGVSQSPSNKVTEKGKDVELRCDPISGHTALYWYRQSLGQGLEFLIYFQGNSAPDKSGLPSDRFSAERTGGSVSTLTIQRTQQEDSAVYLCASSPRLGRPQHFGDGTRLSIL.

This clonotype was picked up many times. The chain uses TRBV7-6 and TRBJ2-1; 10 bases match TRBD2. The trim removed 2 bases at V and 6 bases at J, leaving 13 bases unmatched. The CDR3 extends over 18 amino acids. Germline V lookup: CDR1 SGHVS, CDR2 FNYEAQ. CDR3 DNA sequence: TGTGCCAGCAGCTTAAGTCTAGCGGGAGCCGCACCCGTCAATGAGCAGTTCTTC. This sequence encodes CASSLSLAGAAPVNEQFF.

This clonotype has at least ten counts. The chain carries TRBV12-3 or TRBV12-4 and TRBJ2-1, with D unresolved. V was pared by 4 bases and J by 10 bases, with 20 bases between. The CDR3 totals 15 residues. The CDR3 protein is CASSSRAVANGEQFF. CDR3 nucleotides: TGTGCCAGCAGTTCAAGGGCGGTGGCCAACGGGGAGCAGTTCTTC.

This clonotype was counted many times. V and J are TRBV20-1 and TRBJ1-1; D ambiguous. Germline CDR1 is DFQATT and CDR2 is SNEGSKA (reference sequence). V was clipped by 0 bases and J by 1 base, with 9 bases between them. The length of the CDR3 is 14 residues. Here the CDR3 DNA reads TGCAGTGCTAGAGATGGTCCTAGGAACACTGAAGCTTTCTTT. It encodes CSARDGPRNTEAFF.

This clonotype was seen at least ten times. V gene TRBV6-5 combines with J gene TRBJ2-7; 15 positions match TRBD2. CDR3 length: 22 residues. The junction had 27 bases not matched to a gene; V was cut back by 5 bases and J by 7 bases. Germline lookup yields CDR1 MNHEY and CDR2 SVGAGI. CDR3 sequence (DNA): TGTGCCAGCAGTAGCAGCCGAACCGGGACTAGCGGGAGGTATTCCCCCCCGGGTGAGCAGTACTTC. This codes for CASSSSRTGTSGRYSPPGEQYF.

This clonotype was picked up many times. V gene TRBV5-1 combines with J gene TRBJ2-7; D is perhaps TRBD2 (5 bases). Trimming removed 4 bases from V and 1 base from J, with 18 bases in between. There are 16 residues in the CDR3. Germline CDR1 SGHRS, CDR2 YFSETQ. This CDR3 reads CASSAGGRAMSYEQYF. The CDR3 coding sequence is TGCGCCAGCAGCGCAGGAGGAAGGGCCATGTCCTACGAGCAGTACTTC.

This clonotype was seen repeatedly, ten times or more. V gene TRBV5-1 combines with J gene TRBJ1-1, with D unresolved. The CDR3 has 13 residues. Germline CDR1 reads SGHRS; CDR2 reads YFSETQ. Trimming left V 3 bases short and J 5 bases short, with 11 bases between. In nucleotides, the CDR3 is TGCGCCAGCAGCTCCGGTGGACGGACTGAAGCTTTCTTT. This codes for CASSSGGRTEAFF. The full variable domain, rest sourced from reference TRBV5-1 and TRBJ1-1, is KAGVTQTPRYLIKTRGQQVTLSCSPISGHRSVSWYQQTPGQGLQFLFEYFSETQRNKGNFPGRFSGRQFSNSRSEMNVSTLELGDSALYLCASSSGGRTEAFFGQGTRLTVV.

This clonotype was detected many times. This rearrangement joins TRBV12-3 or TRBV12-4 to TRBJ2-7; D possibly uses TRBD1 or TRBD2 (6 bases each). With 2 bases removed from V and 3 bases from J, the gap between germline ends came to 20 bases. The CDR3 loop spans 17 amino acids. CDR3: CASSLYGRTPGDYEQYF. The DNA for the CDR3 is TGTGCCAGCAGTTTATACGGGAGAACCCCAGGGGACTACGAGCAGTACTTC.

The table lists this clonotype with many counts. In DNA form, the CDR3 reads TGTGCCATCAGTGAAGACAGGATTGGGGAGACCCAGTACTTC. This encodes CAISEDRIGETQYF. The chain combines TRBV10-3 with TRBJ2-5; possibly TRBD1 for D (6 bases). CDR1 and CDR2 (germline): ENHRY, SYGVKD. Deletions cut 3 bases from V and 5 bases from J, with 13 bases between. The CDR3 is made up of 14 amino acids.

This clonotype was counted ten times or more. The V gene is TRBV20-1, the J gene TRBJ1-2; TRBD1 aligns across 9 bases. V lost 4 bases to trimming and J lost 8 bases; unmatched junction nucleotides: 5. This CDR3 region has 12 residues. CDR1 is DFQATT, CDR2 SNEGSKA, per germline (reference sequence). This CDR3 is CSAKTGGEGYTF. CDR3 DNA: TGCAGTGCTAAAACAGGGGGCGAAGGCTACACCTTC.

This clonotype was detected ten times or more. J is TRBJ2-7 and V is TRBV5-4; TRBD2 might be the D (6 bases). Looked up from germline, CDR1 is SGHNT and CDR2 is YYREEE (reference sequence). This CDR3 spans 14 amino acids. Trimming stripped 4 bases from V and 5 bases from J, with 16 bases between. This chain's CDR3 is CASSPSLARNEQYF. For the CDR3, the DNA is TGTGCCAGCAGCCCAAGCCTAGCGAGAAACGAGCAGTACTTC.

The sample holds many counts of this clonotype. V is TRBV20-1 and J is TRBJ2-1; 11 bases are a match to TRBD2. The ends lost 3 bases at V and 5 bases at J; junction bases unmatched: 9. This CDR3 is 16 amino acids long. CDR1 is DFQATT and CDR2 is SNEGSKA in the germline V gene (reference sequence). Here the CDR3 reads CSASPPTSGKNNEQFF. CDR3 coding DNA: TGCAGTGCTAGTCCCCCGACTAGCGGGAAGAACAATGAGCAGTTCTTC.

This clonotype was counted between two and nine times. This chain links TRBV3-1 with TRBJ2-3, with 7 bases that match TRBD1. Trimming cost V 4 bases and J 4 bases; bases outside gene matches: 11. This CDR3 has 16 amino acids. CDR1 is LGHDT and CDR2 is YNNKEL in the germline V gene (reference sequence). DNA for the CDR3: TGTGCCAGCAGCCTCATTGCTAGGGGGCCGGCAGATACGCAGTATTTT. Translated, it gives CASSLIARGPADTQYF.

This clonotype was detected many times. The chain is built from TRBV5-6 and TRBJ1-6; D gene unclear. This CDR3 is built from 15 residues. CDR1 and CDR2 (germline): SGHDT, YYEEEE. V was cut by 5 bases and J by 0 bases, with 9 bases left in between. The CDR3 loop is CASSEGSSYNSPLHF. CDR3 nucleotide sequence: TGTGCCAGCAGTGAAGGGAGCTCCTATAATTCACCCCTCCACTTT.

This clonotype came up many times. This chain links TRBV3-1 with TRBJ1-2; D is uncertain. The CDR3 is made up of 14 amino acids. V was clipped by 4 bases and J by 7 bases, with 16 bases between them. Germline V CDR1 and CDR2: LGHDT, YNNKEL (reference sequence). In DNA, the CDR3 is TGTGCCAGCAGCCCAAGGCCCCGCTTATTTGGCTACACCTTC. Translating gives CASSPRPRLFGYTF. Variable domain in full (rest from reference TRBV3-1 and TRBJ1-2): DTAVSQTPKYLVTQMGNDKSIKCEQNLGHDTMYWYKQDSKKFLKIMFSYNNKELIINETVPNRFSPKSPDKAHLNLHINSLELGDSAVYFCASSPRPRLFGYTFGSGTRLTVV.

This clonotype came up many times. The genes are TRBV3-1 and TRBJ1-1; 8 positions match TRBD1. This CDR3 is built from 15 residues. With 3 bases clipped from V and 5 bases from J, the junction kept 8 bases outside the gene matches. Germline lookup yields CDR1 LGHDT and CDR2 YNNKEL (reference sequence). The CDR3 protein is CASSHRQGLGTEAFF. The CDR3, as DNA: TGTGCCAGCAGCCATAGACAGGGGTTGGGTACTGAAGCTTTCTTT. The full variable domain, completed using reference TRBV3-1 and TRBJ1-1, is DTAVSQTPKYLVTQMGNDKSIKCEQNLGHDTMYWYKQDSKKFLKIMFSYNNKELIINETVPNRFSPKSPDKAHLNLHINSLELGDSAVYFCASSHRQGLGTEAFFGQGTRLTVV.

This clonotype has at least ten counts. The chain recombines TRBV29-1 with TRBJ2-1; tentative D call: TRBD1 (5 bases). CDR3 length: 13 residues. V was pared by 2 bases and J by 9 bases, with 14 bases between. Per germline, CDR1 SQVTM and CDR2 ANQGSEA. In DNA, the CDR3 is TGCAGCGTTGAAATACAGGCGGTGGGTGAGCAGTTCTTC. It encodes CSVEIQAVGEQFF.

This clonotype was observed at least ten times. The chain has TRBV5-5 and TRBJ1-5, with 7 bases that match TRBD1. V lost 2 bases to trimming and J lost 0 bases; unmatched junction nucleotides: 5. The germline V gene has CDR1 SGHKS and CDR2 YYEKEE (reference sequence). CDR3 length: 16 residues. The CDR3 sequence: CASSFETGLSNQPQHF. CDR3 nucleotides: TGTGCCAGCAGCTTCGAGACAGGGCTTAGCAATCAGCCCCAGCATTTT.

A note on this clonotype: This may be a read error: a much more frequent sequence differs by one nucleotide. J is TRBJ2-1 and V is TRBV7-8, with D possibly matching TRBD2 (6 bases). The length of the CDR3 is 13 residues. Germline CDR1 SGHVS, CDR2 FQNEAQ. The CDR3 nucleotides are TGTGCCAGCAGCGGAGGGAGTTACAATGAGCAGTCCTTC. Translating gives CASSGGSYNEQSF.

This clonotype was counted ten times or more. The V and J genes are TRBV19 and TRBJ2-2; 9 bases fit TRBD1. V lost 6 bases to trimming and J lost 6 bases; unmatched junction nucleotides: 2. CDR1 and CDR2 (germline): LNHDA, SQIVND (reference sequence). The CDR3 contains 13 residues. The CDR3 nucleotides are TGTGCCAGTAGACAGGGGGCATCCGGGGAGCTGTTTTTT. This encodes CASRQGASGELFF.

This clonotype was counted at least ten times. The rearrangement joins TRBV7-9 to TRBJ2-3, with a weak D call TRBD2 (6 bases). The CDR3 consists of 15 residues. The V gene lost 7 bases and the J gene lost 1 base, with 15 bases spanning the gap. Germline values: CDR1 SEHNR, CDR2 FQNEAQ (reference sequence). The CDR3 DNA is TGTGCCAGCAACTACCTTGCTAGCGGCACAGATACGCAGTATTTT. Protein sequence: CASNYLASGTDTQYF.